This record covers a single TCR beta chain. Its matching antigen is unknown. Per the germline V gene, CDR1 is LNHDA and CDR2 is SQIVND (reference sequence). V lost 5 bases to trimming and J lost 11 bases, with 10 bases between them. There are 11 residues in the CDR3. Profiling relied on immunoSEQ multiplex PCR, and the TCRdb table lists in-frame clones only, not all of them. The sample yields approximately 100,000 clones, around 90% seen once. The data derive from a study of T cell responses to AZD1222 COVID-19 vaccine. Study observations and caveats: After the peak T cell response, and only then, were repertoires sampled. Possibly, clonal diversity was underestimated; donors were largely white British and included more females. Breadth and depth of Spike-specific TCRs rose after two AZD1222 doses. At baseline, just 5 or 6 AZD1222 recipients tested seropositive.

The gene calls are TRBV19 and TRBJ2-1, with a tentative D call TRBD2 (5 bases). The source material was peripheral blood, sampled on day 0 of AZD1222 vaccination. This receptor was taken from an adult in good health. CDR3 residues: CASSLREKQFF. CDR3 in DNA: TGTGCCAGTAGTTTACGGGAAAAGCAGTTCTTC.